These T cell receptor beta chains were read from a single sample in a study of CD8 T cells in Susac syndrome. MiXCR, run by TCRdb on the immunoSEQ multiplex PCR reads, gives a single entry per CDR3 protein. The sample holds fewer than 200,000 distinct CDR3 sequences, approximately 96% seen once. Material for sequencing was CD8+ T cells from PBMCs. The receptors were sampled from a human donor with multiple sclerosis. CDR3s include the opening cysteine and the closing phenylalanine or tryptophan. The D gene is left open where the match is weak. Expanded clones get a size class; other rows say once, few or many, or leave the size out.

CDR3aa	CDR3nt	v_gene	j_gene	d_gene	abundance
CASSPSLGPQHF	TGTGCCAGCTCACCCTCCCTGGGGCCCCAGCATTTT	TRBV18	TRBJ1-5	-	-
CASSHGQGYEQYF	TGTGCCAGCAGCCACGGACAGGGCTACGAGCAGTACTTC	TRBV14	TRBJ2-7	TRBD1	-
CASSPEGSQPQHF	TGTGCCAGCAGCCCTGAGGGGAGTCAGCCCCAGCATTTT	TRBV16	TRBJ1-5	-	-
CASGTGVEQYF	TGTGCCAGTGGAACGGGGGTCGAGCAGTACTTC	TRBV11-2	TRBJ2-7	-	-
CSVDWGIRYGYTF	TGCAGCGTTGATTGGGGGATTCGCTATGGCTACACCTTC	TRBV29-1	TRBJ1-2	-	-
CSVEGAHGYTF	TGCAGCGTTGAGGGGGCTCATGGCTACACCTTC	TRBV29-1	TRBJ1-2	-	-
CSAPAGGYEQFF	TGCAGTGCTCCAGCGGGAGGGTATGAGCAGTTCTTC	TRBV20-1	TRBJ2-1	TRBD2	once
CSVAGSAEQYF	TGCAGCGTTGCGGGGAGCGCCGAGCAGTACTTC	TRBV29-1	TRBJ2-7	-	-
CASSSAGRIQETQYF	TGTGCCAGCAGCTCTGCTGGACGGATCCAAGAGACCCAGTACTTC	TRBV7-6	TRBJ2-5	-	once
CASSEGVGYEQYF	TGTGCCAGCAGTGAAGGGGTCGGCTACGAGCAGTACTTC	TRBV25-1	TRBJ2-7	-	few
CASKQGSGGYTF	TGTGCCAGCAAACAGGGTTCTGGTGGCTACACCTTC	TRBV27	TRBJ1-2	-	-
CASSHVAGPYNEQFF	TGTGCCAGCAGCCATGTAGCGGGCCCATACAATGAGCAGTTCTTC	TRBV7-9	TRBJ2-1	TRBD2	-
CASSIGTLGEQYF	TGTGCCAGTAGTATAGGCACCCTTGGCGAGCAGTACTTC	TRBV19	TRBJ2-7	-	-
CASSVDLDIRYGYTF	TGTGCCAGCAGCGTAGATCTGGACATTCGGTATGGCTACACCTTC	TRBV9	TRBJ1-2	-	-
CASRQGQADGYTF	TGTGCCTCCCGCCAGGGACAGGCGGATGGCTACACCTTC	TRBV6-5	TRBJ1-2	TRBD1	-
CSAREWRESTGELFF	TGCAGTGCTAGAGAATGGCGGGAGAGCACCGGGGAGCTGTTTTTT	TRBV20-1	TRBJ2-2	TRBD2	-
CATTPGSNYGYTF	TGTGCCACCACCCCAGGTTCTAACTATGGCTACACCTTC	TRBV28	TRBJ1-2	-	-
CASSFSSGQETQYF	TGTGCCAGCAGTTTTTCCTCCGGTCAAGAGACCCAGTACTTC	TRBV27	TRBJ2-5	-	-
CATGGGRDQPQHF	TGTGCCACGGGCGGGGGCCGGGATCAGCCCCAGCATTTT	TRBV15	TRBJ1-5	-	-
CATGKGETQYF	TGTGCCACCGGCAAGGGAGAGACCCAGTACTTC	TRBV6-5	TRBJ2-5	-	-
CASSLTGTSLLRDTQYF	TGTGCCAGCAGCTTAACCGGGACTAGCCTACTTCGGGATACGCAGTATTTT	TRBV7-8	TRBJ2-3	TRBD2	-
CSVRTGNTEAFF	TGCAGCGTTAGGACAGGGAACACTGAAGCTTTCTTT	TRBV29-1	TRBJ1-1	TRBD1	-
CASSLTGSTYNEQFF	TGTGCCAGCAGTCTGACAGGGAGCACCTACAATGAGCAGTTCTTC	TRBV27	TRBJ2-1	TRBD1	-
CASSEGLAESTDTQYF	TGTGCCAGCAGCGAAGGACTAGCGGAATCCACAGATACGCAGTATTTT	TRBV9	TRBJ2-3	TRBD2	-
CASSLSETSVTYEQYF	TGTGCCAGCAGTTTATCTGAGACTAGCGTAACCTACGAGCAGTACTTC	TRBV28	TRBJ2-7	TRBD2	-
CSVDLQGYGYTF	TGCAGCGTTGATCTCCAGGGCTATGGCTACACCTTC	TRBV29-1	TRBJ1-2	-	-
CASSSDRSLTDTQYF	TGTGCCAGCAGTTCTGACAGGTCCCTCACAGATACGCAGTATTTT	TRBV12-3/TRBV12-4	TRBJ2-3	-	-
CSARPQGERNSPLHF	TGCAGTGCTAGGCCACAGGGAGAGAGGAATTCACCCCTCCACTTT	TRBV20-1	TRBJ1-6	-	-
CASSQRGGYEKLFF	TGTGCCAGCAGCCAACGAGGGGGCTATGAAAAACTGTTTTTT	TRBV3-1	TRBJ1-4	TRBD1	-
CASSSLSGGYTF	TGTGCCAGCAGCTCCTTATCAGGGGGCTACACCTTC	TRBV9	TRBJ1-2	-	-
CATSGRLAAQETQYF	TGTGCCACCAGCGGGCGACTAGCGGCACAAGAGACCCAGTACTTC	TRBV15	TRBJ2-5	TRBD2	-
CASSFHRDLTGELFF	TGTGCCAGCAGCTTCCACAGGGACCTCACCGGGGAGCTGTTTTTT	TRBV11-2	TRBJ2-2	-	-
CASSPRQGYQPQHF	TGTGCCAGCAGTCCCCGACAGGGGTATCAGCCCCAGCATTTT	TRBV28	TRBJ1-5	TRBD1	-
CASSPRTPYNEQFF	TGTGCCAGCAGTCCACGGACACCCTACAATGAGCAGTTCTTC	TRBV27	TRBJ2-1	-	-
CSVGTGTYEQYF	TGCAGCGTTGGGACAGGGACCTACGAGCAGTACTTC	TRBV29-1	TRBJ2-7	TRBD1	few
CASSPGTPHYNEQFF	TGTGCCAGCAGCCCCGGGACTCCACACTACAATGAGCAGTTCTTC	TRBV5-4	TRBJ2-1	-	-
CSARDGGPTNYGYTF	TGCAGTGCTAGAGATGGGGGGCCTACTAACTATGGCTACACCTTC	TRBV20-1	TRBJ1-2	-	-
CASSQDGYQPQHF	TGCGCCAGCAGCCAAGATGGCTATCAGCCCCAGCATTTT	TRBV4-1	TRBJ1-5	-	-
CASRTGRQPQHF	TGTGCCAGCAGGACAGGGCGACAGCCCCAGCATTTT	TRBV3-1	TRBJ1-5	TRBD1	-
CASSPRQLLNTEAFF	TGTGCCAGCAGCCCCCGGCAGCTTTTGAACACTGAAGCTTTCTTT	TRBV14	TRBJ1-1	-	-
CASSERLAPSEQFF	TGTGCCAGCAGTGAACGGCTAGCCCCCAGCGAGCAGTTCTTC	TRBV5-6	TRBJ2-1	-	few
CSAREGPYEQYF	TGCAGTGCTAGAGAGGGCCCTTACGAGCAGTACTTC	TRBV20-1	TRBJ2-7	-	-